This T cell receptor beta chain was recovered during a study of blood T cell repertoires in COVID-19. Assay used: immunoSEQ multiplex PCR; TCRdb lists only in-frame clones, some missing. The data hold some 110,000 clones, with approximately 80% observed a single time. Per germline, CDR1 MNHEY and CDR2 SVGAGI. The length of the CDR3 is 16 residues. The junction had 5 bases not matched to a gene; V was cut back by 2 bases and J by 3 bases. The material sequenced was peripheral blood. V and J are TRBV6-5 and TRBJ2-1, with TRBD2 identical over 9 bases. This receptor was identified in a woman between 65 and 79 years old with acute or convalescent COVID-19. The DNA of the CDR3 is TGTGCCAGCAGTTACCTAGCGGGAACACGCTACAATGAGCAGTTCTTC. Amino acids: CASSYLAGTRYNEQFF.